Below are 3 T cell receptor beta chains sequenced from a single sample in a study of sequential checkpoint blockade in melanoma (dated by TCRdb to the late 2010s). The treatment or condition label, as the study defines it: randomized to nivolumab then ipilimumab (arm A) or the reverse (arm B). The library relied on the immunoSEQ multiplex PCR assay. The immuneACCESS repertoire file appears here via TCRdb, limited to in-frame rearrangements. These files lack a portion of the clones; in checked studies, under half of the deficit traces to unresolved V genes, and the cause of the others is not known. In all, the sample holds over 30,000 clones, and about four fifths of those were seen once. Less than 6% of the sample is in the top ten clones. The sample here was CD8+ T cells sorted from blood (inferred from file names), taken from a patient given nivolumab and ipilimumab in sequence. These receptors originate from a human donor with melanoma.

This clone was counted only a few times. J is TRBJ2-7 and V is TRBV14, with D possibly matching TRBD1 (5 bases). CDR1 is SGHDN, CDR2 FVKESK, per germline. The ends were cut back, 4 bases at V and 6 bases at J, with 7 bases in the middle. The CDR3 has 11 residues. The CDR3: CASSLGVEQYF. In DNA, the CDR3 is TGTGCCAGCAGCCTAGGGGTCGAGCAGTACTTC.

This chain connects TRBV7-9 to TRBJ2-1; D is uncertain. The V end lost 2 bases, the J end lost 8 bases, and 13 bases lay between the germline ends. Germline V gene data show CDR1 as SEHNR and CDR2 as FQNEAQ (reference sequence). CDR3 size: 14 residues. DNA of the CDR3: TGTGCCAGCAGCTTACCCCCGCCCAGCGATGAGCAGTTCTTC. Protein product: CASSLPPPSDEQFF.

The rearrangement joins TRBV28 to TRBJ1-5; weak D call: TRBD1 (6 bases). CDR3 length: 13 amino acids. The germline V and J ends were trimmed by 10 bases and 7 bases, with 17 bases remaining between them. Germline V gives CDR1 MDHEN, CDR2 SYDVKM. CDR3 coding DNA: TGTGCCATTGGGGGGGGGCCAGGACAGCCCCAGCATTTT. It translates to CAIGGGPGQPQHF.